This entry lists 17 T cell receptor beta chains sequenced from one sample in a study of OX40 agonist ivuxolimab in advanced cancers. TCRdb keeps only in-frame clones here, not all; method: immunoSEQ multiplex PCR. The sample lists roughly 57,000 clones, approximately 84% seen once, with about 12% in the top ten. The specimen comprised CD4+ or CD8+ T cells sorted from blood, sampled in a trial of the OX40 agonist ivuxolimab. All receptors derive from an adult with an advanced solid tumor such as melanoma, head and neck, liver or kidney cancer.

The chain couples TRBV5-1 to TRBJ2-7; the match to TRBD1 covers 7 bases. V shed 3 bases, J shed 6 bases, and the junction held 15 bases outside the gene matches. In germline, CDR1 is SGHRS, CDR2 YFSETQ. This CDR3 is 16 amino acids long. CDR3 protein: CASSSFTGASGSEQYF. In DNA, the CDR3 is TGCGCCAGCAGCTCGTTTACAGGGGCATCTGGCTCCGAGCAGTACTTC. Filled out from reference TRBV5-1 and TRBJ2-7, the complete variable domain reads KAGVTQTPRYLIKTRGQQVTLSCSPISGHRSVSWYQQTPGQGLQFLFEYFSETQRNKGNFPGRFSGRQFSNSRSEMNVSTLELGDSALYLCASSSFTGASGSEQYFGPGTRLTVT.

V usage is TRBV28 and J usage is TRBJ1-4; possible D gene TRBD1, 6 bases. The V gene lost 0 bases and the J gene lost 8 bases, with 13 bases spanning the gap. The CDR3 totals 15 residues. CDR1 MDHEN and CDR2 SYDVKM come from the germline V gene. The CDR3 DNA is TGTGCCAGCAGTTTATGGGCAGGGGAAGGGGAAAAACTGTTTTTT. Residues: CASSLWAGEGEKLFF.

V and J are TRBV6-5 and TRBJ1-2; TRBD1 matches at 10 bases. V lost 10 bases, J lost 7 bases, and 15 bases stayed unmatched. Germline V gene data show CDR1 as MNHEY and CDR2 as SVGAGI. CDR3 size: 15 residues. CDR3 loop: CATKVLDRGQSGYTF. In DNA form, the CDR3 reads TGTGCCACCAAGGTTCTAGACAGGGGGCAGAGTGGCTACACCTTC.

The chain joins TRBV7-9 to TRBJ1-4; 9 positions match TRBD1. The CDR3 is made up of 18 amino acids. V shed 5 bases, J shed 1 base, and the junction held 11 bases outside the gene matches. CDR1 and CDR2 from the germline V gene are SEHNR and FQNEAQ (reference sequence). Here the CDR3 reads CASSLSVPGQGTNEKLFF. CDR3 sequence (DNA): TGTGCCAGCAGCCTCTCCGTACCGGGACAGGGAACTAATGAAAAACTGTTTTTT.

This clone was counted once. The chain couples TRBV6-4 to TRBJ2-1; D perhaps matches TRBD2 (5 bases). CDR3 size: 15 residues. Per the germline V gene, CDR1 is MRHNA and CDR2 is SNTAGT. Trimming took 2 bases from V and 3 from J, leaving 11 bases between them. The chain's CDR3 is CASSDETGNYNEQFF. The CDR3, as DNA: TGTGCCAGCAGTGACGAAACGGGAAACTACAATGAGCAGTTCTTC.

In this sample, this clone turned up a few times. This sample also contains other DNA sequences that code for the same CDR3. This chain links TRBV2 with TRBJ2-5; 8 nucleotides match TRBD2. Trimming removed 1 base from V and 5 bases from J; junction bases left unmatched: 3. The CDR3 is 14 residues long. Germline loops: CDR1 SNHLY, CDR2 FYNNEI. The DNA for the CDR3 is TGTGCCAGCAGTGAAGTCGGCGGGAGGGAGACCCAGTACTTC. Amino acid sequence: CASSEVGGRETQYF.

The V and J genes are TRBV19 and TRBJ2-1; D assignment may be TRBD1 or TRBD2 (5 bases each). The V end lost 5 bases, the J end lost 10 bases, and 15 bases lay between the germline ends. The CDR3 is 13 amino acids. Germline V gene sequence: CDR1 LNHDA, CDR2 SQIVND (reference sequence). In nucleotides, the CDR3 is TGTGCCAGTAGTCCCCGGGCTAGGGACGAGCAGTTCTTC. Encoded protein: CASSPRARDEQFF. The full variable domain, in which reference TRBV19 and TRBJ2-1 provide the parts outside the CDR3, is DGGITQSPKYLFRKEGQNVTLSCEQNLNHDAMYWYRQDPGQGLRLIYYSQIVNDFQKGDIAEGYSVSREKKESFPLTVTSAQKNPTAFYLCASSPRARDEQFFGPGTRLTVL.

This chain joins TRBV27 and TRBJ2-1; D gene uncertain. Germline loops: CDR1 MNHEY, CDR2 SMNVEV (reference sequence). Trimming removed 5 bases at V and 5 bases at J, with 16 bases between. This CDR3 region has 15 residues. The chain's CDR3 is CASSLIGDWNNEQFF. CDR3 nucleotides: TGTGCCAGCAGTCTAATTGGGGATTGGAACAATGAGCAGTTCTTC.

V gene TRBV11-3 combines with J gene TRBJ1-6; a possible D gene is TRBD1 (6 bases). Germline V gene lookup returns CDR1 SGHNT and CDR2 YENEEA. CDR3 length: 14 residues. The ends were cut back, 8 bases at V and 7 bases at J, with 15 bases in the middle. CDR3 sequence: CASARQVGNSPLHF. Written as DNA, the CDR3 is TGTGCCAGCGCCCGACAGGTGGGGAATTCACCCCTCCACTTT.

This clone was found once. The gene calls are TRBV7-9 and TRBJ2-3, with D possibly TRBD2 on 5 matching bases. The germline V gene has CDR1 SEHNR and CDR2 FQNEAQ (reference sequence). Trimming took 8 bases from V and 2 from J, leaving 8 bases between them. This CDR3 spans 12 amino acids. The CDR3 region is CASAGNTDTQYF. CDR3 in DNA: TGTGCCAGCGCCGGGAACACAGATACGCAGTATTTT.

The gene calls are TRBV6-1 and TRBJ2-7; D ambiguous. Trimming removed 2 bases from V and 3 bases from J, with 11 bases in between. Germline V CDR1 and CDR2: MNHNS, SASEGT. The CDR3 loop spans 14 amino acids. Here the CDR3 DNA reads TGTGCCAGCAGTGAAATGGGCAGCGTCTACGAGCAGTACTTC. It codes for CASSEMGSVYEQYF.

The chain combines TRBV7-9 with TRBJ1-2; D not certain. Trimming removed 5 bases from V and 8 bases from J, with 12 bases in between. CDR1 and CDR2 from the germline V gene are SEHNR and FQNEAQ (reference sequence). This CDR3 has 12 residues. In DNA form, the CDR3 reads TGTGCCAGCAGCGCAACCCTCCAAGGCTACACCTTC. It codes for CASSATLQGYTF.

This chain connects TRBV5-5 to TRBJ2-5; D remains ambiguous. CDR1 and CDR2 (germline): SGHKS, YYEKEE (reference sequence). CDR3 length equals 12 residues. V gave up 0 bases and J gave up 5 bases, with 5 bases separating them. The CDR3: CASSLAGETQYF. For the CDR3, the DNA is TGTGCCAGCAGCTTGGCCGGGGAGACCCAGTACTTC.

This clone has more than one count but fewer than ten. The chain joins TRBV5-1 to TRBJ2-1; TRBD2 agrees at 8 bases. Germline CDR1 and CDR2: SGHRS and YFSETQ. J was trimmed by 7 bases and V by 4 bases; bases with no gene match: 13. The CDR3 length is 16 residues. DNA for the CDR3: TGCGCCAGCAGCCCAATACTCGGGAGGGCGGGGAATGAGCAGTTCTTC. Translating it yields CASSPILGRAGNEQFF.

The J gene is TRBJ2-1, the V gene TRBV28, with 8 bases matching TRBD1. The CDR3 length is 14 residues. V lost 6 bases and J lost 4; bases outside the gene matches: 5. Germline CDR1 and CDR2: MDHEN and SYDVKM. The CDR3: CASRWTGSYNEQFF. The CDR3, as DNA: TGTGCCAGCAGATGGACAGGGTCTTACAATGAGCAGTTCTTC. Filled out from reference TRBV28 and TRBJ2-1, the complete variable domain reads DVKVTQSSRYLVKRTGEKVFLECVQDMDHENMFWYRQDPGLGLRLIYFSYDVKMKEKGDIPEGYSVSREKKERFSLILESASTNQTSMYLCASRWTGSYNEQFFGPGTRLTVL.

The gene calls are TRBV6-1 and TRBJ1-2; tentative D call: TRBD1 (5 bases). This CDR3 is built from 17 residues. V was cut by 1 base and J by 4 bases, with 19 bases left in between. CDR1 is MNHNS and CDR2 is SASEGT in the germline V gene. The DNA for the CDR3 is TGTGCCAGCAGTGAAGAAGGAGGCCGTGTGAGGGGCTATGGCTACACCTTC. As protein: CASSEEGGRVRGYGYTF.

This chain connects TRBV19 to TRBJ2-1; perhaps TRBD1 as D (6 bases). The V end was cut by 3 bases, the J end by 5 bases, with 11 bases between. The length of the CDR3 is 14 residues. Germline V gives CDR1 LNHDA, CDR2 SQIVND (reference sequence). The CDR3 bases are TGTGCCAGTAGTATGAGGGGGATTCACAATGAGCAGTTCTTC. This gives the protein CASSMRGIHNEQFF.